This is a list of T cell receptor beta chains from one sample in a study of control samples from healthy donors and cancer patients. Assay: immunoSEQ multiplex PCR; the TCRdb copy retains only in-frame clones and omits some. The sample has roughly 120,000 clones, approximately 95% seen once; the top ten hold around 3.6%. The sequencing sample was made of blood. These receptor sequences come from a young man in good health. Each CDR3 is given with its conserved first and last residue. A D gene is named only where the DNA matches it firmly.

v_gene,d_gene,j_gene,CDR3aa
TRBV5-4,TRBD1,TRBJ1-4,CASSIGQGREKLFF
TRBV18,TRBD2,TRBJ2-7,CASSPPGLADYEQYF
TRBV7-2,TRBD1,TRBJ2-4,CASSLDRGIQYF
TRBV30,.,TRBJ1-2,CAWSVLGGTNYGYTF
TRBV5-1,.,TRBJ1-4,CASSRVGLRAGDEKLFF
TRBV5-1,.,TRBJ1-1,CASSAAGLAKDTEAFF
TRBV12-3/TRBV12-4,.,TRBJ1-2,CASRRGDYGYTF
TRBV4-3,.,TRBJ2-5,CASSFGTEIGTQYF
TRBV6-5,.,TRBJ1-5,CASRTWENNQPQHF
TRBV5-1,TRBD1,TRBJ1-4,CASSLGQGDEKLFF
TRBV5-1,.,TRBJ2-3,CASTQGGGLTDTQYF
TRBV4-2,TRBD1,TRBJ1-4,CASSPGTGGHEKLFF
TRBV10-2,TRBD2,TRBJ2-2,CASREAGGPTGELFF
TRBV6-1,.,TRBJ1-6,CASSATPLHTASSYNSPLHF
TRBV27,TRBD1,TRBJ2-7,CASSFRQGYEQYF
TRBV4-1,TRBD1,TRBJ2-1,CASSQETGGFYNEQFF
TRBV10-3,.,TRBJ2-7,CAISESRDRYDYEQYF
TRBV4-1,TRBD2,TRBJ2-1,CASSQTSGFTGEQFF
TRBV3-1/TRBV3-2,TRBD1,TRBJ2-3,CASSRRARGLGDTQYF
TRBV7-2,.,TRBJ1-4,CASSLGGSEKLFF
TRBV7-9,TRBD1,TRBJ2-5,CASSLGTGQETQYF
TRBV28,.,TRBJ1-1,CASSLRGTEAFF
TRBV6-6,.,TRBJ1-2,CASSRDAYGYTF
TRBV19,.,TRBJ1-2,CASSKTPGHQIGGYTF
TRBV7-6,TRBD2,TRBJ2-1,CASSLIAGEYNEQFF
TRBV3-1/TRBV3-2,.,TRBJ1-1,CASSQAWGGSTEAFF
TRBV5-5,.,TRBJ2-5,CASSLAGTRETQYF
TRBV5-1,TRBD1,TRBJ1-2,CASSLMDRSGGYTF
TRBV6-4,.,TRBJ1-6,CASSELGTNSPLHF
TRBV18,.,TRBJ1-5,CASSPLGDTNQPQHF
TRBV6-6,TRBD1,TRBJ1-1,CASSFGTGRLNTEAFF
TRBV6-5,TRBD1,TRBJ2-7,CASKGAGYYEQYF
TRBV4-1,.,TRBJ2-3,CASSHLGGDGTDTQYF
TRBV19,TRBD1,TRBJ2-2,CASSPGQGSTGELFF
TRBV30,.,TRBJ1-1,CAWSGQENTEAFF
TRBV30,.,TRBJ2-2,CAWSVAATGELFF
TRBV7-8,TRBD2,TRBJ2-1,CASSPYSGGFYNEQFF
TRBV19,.,TRBJ1-5,CASSILATTSNQPQHF
TRBV7-9,TRBD1,TRBJ2-1,CASSLAPGQLNNEQFF
TRBV5-1,TRBD2,TRBJ2-6,CASSLRGDSGANVLTF
TRBV27,TRBD1,TRBJ2-3,CASSTLSPGQGRPTWRDTQYF
TRBV27,TRBD1,TRBJ1-5,CASSPGGAYNQPQHF
TRBV6-5,.,TRBJ2-7,CASRRGEGHEQYF
TRBV11-2,.,TRBJ2-1,CASSLLVFSSSYNEQFF
TRBV27,.,TRBJ1-2,CASKGTYGYTF
TRBV3-1/TRBV3-2,.,TRBJ2-5,CASSQEQVQGETQYF
TRBV5-4,.,TRBJ2-5,CASSRGTKQETQYF
TRBV19,TRBD1,TRBJ1-1,CASSTGTGTIEAFF
TRBV19,TRBD1,TRBJ1-2,CASSTGTENYGYTF
TRBV6-1,.,TRBJ1-2,CASSEATHYGYTF
TRBV5-4,TRBD2,TRBJ2-5,CASSYPGTSGGDQETQYF
TRBV11-2,.,TRBJ2-5,CASSFLHGFQETQYF
TRBV6-5,TRBD1,TRBJ1-5,CASSAGTGRQPQHF
TRBV19,TRBD1,TRBJ1-2,CASRYSGTGSGYTF
TRBV29-1,TRBD1,TRBJ1-4,CSVTGAYNEKLFF